The clone carrying this T cell receptor (beta chain) was seen more than once but under ten times. The data stem from a study of blood T cells in healthy people across ages. A second 7 to 11 cycle PCR used barcoded and J-beta primers. TCRdb recomputed calls from the 5' RACE reads with MiXCR, one row per CDR3 protein. Altogether 1.6 million or so distinct CDR3 sequences are present, approximately 32% being singletons, with the ten largest covering approximately 10%. The CDR3 has 14 residues. The V gene's germline CDR1 is SNHLY and CDR2 FYNNEI. Trimming pared 7 bases from V and 2 bases from J, leaving 12 bases between.

Sequencing used blood. V usage is TRBV2 and J usage is TRBJ2-1, with D tentatively TRBD1 or TRBD2 (6 bases each). The clonotype originates from a young woman in good health. CDR3 residues: CASKRGVPYNEQFF. In DNA form, the CDR3 reads TGTGCCAGCAAAAGGGGGGTTCCCTACAATGAGCAGTTCTTC. The full variable domain, in which reference TRBV2 and TRBJ2-1 provide the parts outside the CDR3, is EPEVTQTPSHQVTQMGQEVILRCVPISNHLYFYWYRQILGQKVEFLVSFYNNEISEKSEIFDDQFSVERPDGSNFTLKIRSTKLEDSAMYFCASKRGVPYNEQFFGPGTRLTVL.